Here is one TCR beta chain with its context. TCRdb's table, derived via immunoSEQ multiplex PCR, lists solely in-frame clones and lacks some. The table has some 290,000 clones, about 90% seen once. This sample stems from a study of blood T cell repertoires in COVID-19. The CDR3 contains 13 residues. Germline V gene lookup returns CDR1 SGHDT and CDR2 YYEEEE. Trimming removed 2 bases at V and 5 bases at J, with 7 bases between. Sequencing used peripheral blood. The origin of this receptor is a woman under 40 with COVID-19, enrolled during active disease. The chain employs TRBV5-6 and TRBJ1-4; D is unclear. In DNA, the CDR3 is TGTGCCAGCAGCTTTAATAGAAATGAAAAACTGTTTTTT. It translates to CASSFNRNEKLFF.